This T cell receptor (beta chain) was recorded in a study of CD8+ T cells in alopecia areata. Study summary: It was oral tofacitinib, at 5 to 10 mg twice daily, that treated patients received.

This clone has more than one count but fewer than ten. Extracted from the samples, RNA was reverse transcribed into cDNA to serve as the sequencing template. TCRdb keeps only in-frame clones here, not all; method: immunoSEQ multiplex PCR. In the table there are 220,000 or so clones, 57% of which are singletons. Alopecia areata patients provided lesional scalp punch biopsies and peripheral blood. This CDR3 is built from 16 residues. CDR1 is SGHTA, CDR2 FQGNSA, per germline. Between the trimmed V and J ends, which lost 2 bases and 7 bases, there was a span of 17 bases. The material was CD4+ T cells sorted from blood, obtained at week 0. This TCR was sampled from a human donor with alopecia areata. This rearrangement joins TRBV7-2 to TRBJ1-4; D possibly corresponds to TRBD1 (6 bases). This CDR3 reads CASSLQTTGYREKLFF. CDR3 DNA: TGTGCCAGCAGCTTACAAACGACAGGTTATCGTGAAAAACTGTTTTTT.